Listed below are T cell receptor beta chains from one sample, sequenced in a study of long-term antiretroviral therapy in people with HIV. Here immunoSEQ multiplex PCR was the method, and the copy in TCRdb shows in-frame clones only, minus some. The sample carries under 30,000 clones, over 80% recorded once. The sequencing here drew on unsorted PBMCs, taken 0.8 years before starting antiretroviral therapy. Receptors were obtained from a young man with HIV. The CDR3 runs from the conserved cysteine through the conserved F or W. Fields, in order: V gene, J gene, CDR3 length, clone size, D gene, CDR3 protein, CDR3 DNA. The D gene is left open where the match is weak. Some rows mark clone size as missing; the rest say once, few, many or name a class of expanded clone.

TRBV27	TRBJ1-2	13	-	TRBD1	CASRGQGVYGYTF	TGTGCCAGCAGGGGACAGGGGGTCTATGGCTACACCTTC
TRBV2	TRBJ2-7	14	-	-	CASNVKDYSYEQYF	TGTGCCAGCAATGTGAAAGACTACTCCTACGAGCAGTACTTC
TRBV7-8	TRBJ2-7	13	-	-	CASSSDSAYEQYF	TGTGCCAGCAGCTCGGACAGTGCCTACGAGCAGTACTTC
TRBV27	TRBJ1-5	13	-	-	CASRFIGNQPQHF	TGTGCCAGCCGATTTATAGGCAATCAGCCCCAGCATTTT
TRBV5-6	TRBJ2-7	15	medium-sized	TRBD1	CASSSQTGAPYEQYF	TGTGCCAGCAGCTCGCAGACAGGGGCACCCTACGAGCAGTACTTC
TRBV7-9	TRBJ2-3	14	-	-	CASSPAGGRDTQYF	TGTGCCAGCAGCCCCGCCGGGGGCAGAGATACGCAGTATTTT
TRBV5-1	TRBJ2-5	16	-	-	CASSLTPGAKRETQYF	TGCGCCAGCAGCTTGACCCCAGGGGCTAAGAGAGAGACCCAGTACTTC
TRBV5-1	TRBJ1-2	14	-	-	CASSLETPNYGYTF	TGCGCCAGCAGCTTGGAGACACCTAACTATGGCTACACCTTC
TRBV2	TRBJ1-2	12	-	-	CASSAESHGYTF	TGTGCCAGCAGTGCAGAGAGCCATGGCTACACCTTC
TRBV7-2	TRBJ2-7	12	-	-	CASSSTGWEQYF	TGTGCCAGCAGCTCTACAGGGTGGGAGCAGTACTTC
TRBV29-1	TRBJ2-1	16	-	TRBD2	CSVTTGTSGAHNEQFF	TGCAGCGTCACTACGGGGACTAGCGGGGCCCACAATGAGCAGTTCTTC
TRBV18	TRBJ2-3	14	-	-	CASSPTRGTDTQYF	TGTGCCAGCTCACCAACCCGTGGCACAGATACGCAGTATTTT
TRBV29-1	TRBJ2-7	15	medium-sized	-	CSVLGLSDSSYEQYF	TGCAGCGTTCTGGGTCTATCGGACAGCTCCTACGAGCAGTACTTC
TRBV9	TRBJ2-6	15	-	-	CASSSPDSGANVLTF	TGTGCCAGCAGCTCTCCCGACTCTGGGGCCAACGTCCTGACTTTC
TRBV29-1	TRBJ2-2	17	-	TRBD2	CSVDFGTSGRFGGELFF	TGCAGCGTGGATTTCGGGACTAGCGGGAGATTCGGCGGGGAGCTGTTTTTT
TRBV7-8	TRBJ2-7	14	-	TRBD1	CASRRVTGPYEQYF	TGTGCCAGCCGCAGGGTGACAGGGCCCTACGAGCAGTACTTC
TRBV7-8	TRBJ2-7	14	-	-	CASSLGGRTYEQYF	TGTGCCAGCAGCTTGGGAGGAAGGACCTACGAGCAGTACTTC
TRBV19	TRBJ2-2	15	-	-	CASTSPGLFTGELFF	TGTGCCAGTACTTCGCCGGGACTTTTCACCGGGGAGCTGTTTTTT
TRBV27	TRBJ2-1	15	-	-	CATTRPSLLYNEQFF	TGTGCCACCACCCGCCCGTCGTTACTCTACAATGAGCAGTTCTTC